These 14 T cell receptor beta chains were sequenced from one sample in a study of early T cells in non-severe SARS-CoV-2 infection (dated by TCRdb to about 2021). Receptor amplification or capture employed 5' RACE. The run used a NextSeq 500. The raw public data were reprocessed by TCRdb itself: fastp quality trimming at Q25, MiXCR clonotype calling, in-frame beta chains only. Rows are combined by CDR3 protein, so each entry shows the most common genes and DNA. The sample table records 55,000 to 85,000 distinct CDR3 sequences; about an eighth of these occur just once. Around an eighth of the sample belongs to the ten largest clones. The sequenced sample was whole blood. Source of these receptors: an adult who was a healthcare worker with PCR-confirmed SARS-CoV-2 infection or an uninfected control (not recorded which).

The chain joins TRBV12-3 or TRBV12-4 to TRBJ2-5; D not certain. The CDR3 has 14 residues. Trimming took 7 bases from V and 2 from J, leaving 14 bases between them. CDR3 loop: CASTTPHRQETQYF. CDR3 nucleotide sequence: TGTGCCAGCACCACCCCCCATCGGCAAGAGACCCAGTACTTC.

This clonotype has only a few counts. The chain couples TRBV12-3 or TRBV12-4 to TRBJ1-1, with D perhaps TRBD1 (5 bases). The CDR3 contains 14 residues. Trimming stripped 3 bases from V and 1 base from J, with 9 bases between. Here the CDR3 reads CASSLGGTNTEAFF. The CDR3 DNA follows: TGTGCCAGCAGTTTGGGGGGGACGAACACTGAAGCTTTCTTT.

This chain uses TRBV7-2 with TRBJ2-3; D ambiguous. This CDR3 spans 13 amino acids. Germline lookup yields CDR1 SGHTA and CDR2 FQGNSA. V gave up 5 bases and J gave up 1 base, with 7 bases separating them. Here the CDR3 DNA reads TGTGCCAGCAGCCCACGCCGCACAGATACGCAGTATTTT. Translated, it gives CASSPRRTDTQYF. Full variable domain (outside the CDR3, taken from reference TRBV7-2 and TRBJ2-3): GAGVSQSPSNKVTEKGKDVELRCDPISGHTALYWYRQSLGQGLEFLIYFQGNSAPDKSGLPSDRFSAERTGGSVSTLTIQRTQQEDSAVYLCASSPRRTDTQYFGPGTRLTVL.

The table lists this clonotype with many counts. The chain carries TRBV5-1 and TRBJ2-3; TRBD2 matches at 8 bases. V lost 6 bases to trimming and J lost 3 bases; unmatched junction nucleotides: 9. Germline V lookup: CDR1 SGHRS, CDR2 YFSETQ. The CDR3 spans 15 residues. The CDR3 DNA follows: TGCGCCAGCAACCGGAACGGGGGGGCAACAGATACGCAGTATTTT. Encoded protein: CASNRNGGATDTQYF.

This clonotype has at least ten counts. The V and J genes are TRBV12-3 or TRBV12-4 and TRBJ2-1; 11 nucleotides align to TRBD2. This CDR3 is built from 16 residues. The trim removed 5 bases at V and 7 bases at J, leaving 10 bases unmatched. In DNA form, the CDR3 reads TGTGCCAGCAGTCAAACTAGCGGGGGCGTTAAAAATGAGCAGTTCTTC. Its translation: CASSQTSGGVKNEQFF.

This clonotype was seen more than once but under ten times. This chain joins TRBV6-6 and TRBJ1-5; D not resolved. The CDR3 totals 15 residues. V gave up 4 bases and J gave up 2 bases, with 12 bases separating them. The V gene's germline CDR1 is MNHNY and CDR2 SVGAGI (reference sequence). CDR3 DNA sequence: TGTGCCAGCAGTTTCGGGGAGACCGGCAATCAGCCCCAGCATTTT. Translation: CASSFGETGNQPQHF.

This clonotype was seen once. The chain combines TRBV11-2 with TRBJ2-7; D gene ambiguous. CDR3 size: 13 residues. Germline V CDR1 and CDR2: SGHAT, FQNNGV. Trimming took 0 bases from V and 6 from J, leaving 9 bases between them. In nucleotides, the CDR3 is TGTGCCAGCAGCTTAGATCTTGGGGTCGAGCAGTACTTC. Translation: CASSLDLGVEQYF. Together with reference TRBV11-2 and TRBJ2-7, the CDR3 gives the full variable domain: EAGVAQSPRYKIIEKRQSVAFWCNPISGHATLYWYQQILGQGPKLLIQFQNNGVVDDSQLPKDRFSAERLKGVDSTLKIQPAKLEDSAVYLCASSLDLGVEQYFGPGTRLTVT.

V and J are TRBV28 and TRBJ2-5, with D possibly TRBD1 on 5 matching bases. The CDR3 sequence is 14 residues long. The germline gives CDR1 MDHEN, CDR2 SYDVKM. V shed 3 bases and J shed 1 base, with 9 bases lying between them. This CDR3 is CASSFRQIQETQYF. The CDR3 coding sequence is TGTGCCAGCAGTTTCAGACAGATCCAAGAGACCCAGTACTTC.

This chain joins TRBV6-2 or TRBV6-3 and TRBJ1-1; 9 positions agree with TRBD1. Germline assignment: CDR1 MNHEY and CDR2 SVGEGT. Germline trimming cut 4 bases from V and 9 bases from J; bases unmatched to any gene: 27. The CDR3 is 20 residues long. The CDR3 reads CASSWVFFPGQGGGSPKAFF. CDR3 DNA: TGTGCCAGCAGTTGGGTTTTCTTTCCGGGACAGGGAGGCGGTTCCCCTAAAGCTTTCTTT.

This clonotype appeared a few times. The V gene is TRBV20-1, the J gene TRBJ2-7; possible D gene TRBD1, 6 bases. The CDR3 is made up of 12 amino acids. The V gene lost 6 bases and the J gene lost 5 bases, with 14 bases spanning the gap. Germline CDR1 reads DFQATT; CDR2 reads SNEGSKA (reference sequence). CDR3 DNA sequence: TGCAGTGCCCTACAGGGAAGGAACGAGCAGTACTTC. Translating it yields CSALQGRNEQYF.

This clonotype was detected many times. This chain joins TRBV7-7 and TRBJ1-2; unclear D gene. The germline gives CDR1 SSHAT, CDR2 FNYEAQ (reference sequence). This CDR3 has 12 residues. Trimming pared 7 bases from V and 8 bases from J, leaving 14 bases between. The CDR3 protein is CASTSAPGGYTF. As DNA, the CDR3 is TGTGCCAGCACTTCAGCACCCGGCGGCTACACCTTC.

This chain uses TRBV27 with TRBJ2-2; D not certain. V was shortened by 5 bases and J by 7 bases, with 8 bases between the two germline ends. The CDR3 covers 12 residues. Germline assignment: CDR1 MNHEY and CDR2 SMNVEV (reference sequence). CDR3 sequence: CASSLSGGELFF. The CDR3 nucleotides are TGTGCCAGCAGTCTCTCTGGCGGGGAGCTGTTTTTT.

The chain couples TRBV12-3 or TRBV12-4 to TRBJ2-4; 8 bases agree with TRBD1. This CDR3 spans 15 amino acids. J lost 3 bases, V lost 6 bases, and 7 bases had no gene match. The CDR3 is CASRDRVDGKNIQYF. The CDR3 DNA is TGTGCCAGCAGGGACAGGGTCGACGGCAAAAACATTCAGTACTTC.

The chain carries TRBV27 and TRBJ2-7; TRBD1 is a possible D gene (6 bases). CDR1 MNHEY and CDR2 SMNVEV come from the germline V gene (reference sequence). Trimming removed 6 bases at V and 2 bases at J, with 14 bases between. The CDR3 loop spans 14 amino acids. The CDR3 loop is CASSSRDTTYEQYF. The CDR3 DNA reads TGTGCCAGCAGCTCCCGGGACACAACCTACGAGCAGTACTTC.